The sequence of this T cell receptor (beta chain) was determined in a study of control samples from healthy donors and cancer patients (TCRdb year 2020). From its cysteine to its phenylalanine, the CDR3 spans 17 amino acids. The entry retains the CDR3 DNA only, 51 bases that are in frame from base 1. Based on the germline V gene (reference sequence), the CDR1 and CDR2 sequences are LGHDT and YNNKEL. Trimming leaves V shorter by 1 base and J shorter by 6 bases, with the junction holding 11 bases beyond the gene matches. As regards this clone: The target of this receptor is not known. Base quality data are lacking; no much larger clone is found one base away.

The method behind the library was the immunoSEQ multiplex PCR assay. The source is immuneACCESS, and TCRdb retained only in-frame sequences with V and J called. Part of the clones is not carried over; for the studies checked, unresolved V genes explain less than half of this, and the remainder is unexplained. The sample table holds about 130,000 clones, of which roughly 92% were seen once. 5.5% to 7% of the sample comes from the top ten. The source is a man younger than 35 in good health. The specimen was blood. The chain is made from TRBV3-1 (or the pseudogene TRBV3-2) and TRBJ1-4; TRBD1 agrees with 7 junctional bases. The CDR3 protein sequence reads: CASSQGAGGRAYEKLFF. The nucleotide sequence is TGTGCCAGCAGCCAAGGGGCAGGGGGTCGTGCTTATGAAAAACTGTTTTTT.